This T cell receptor (beta chain) came from a study of T cells after yellow fever vaccination. Overall study results and limits: A small share of clonotypes appeared in both CD4 and CD8 compartments.

MiXCR was run by TCRdb on the 5' RACE reads, yielding one entry per CDR3 protein. The sample shows roughly 32,000 distinct CDR3 sequences, approximately 4.4% of them seen only once. At least ten counts were recorded for this clonotype. Its antigen remains unknown. The junction had 5 bases not matched to a gene; V was cut back by 2 bases and J by 2 bases. Germline values: CDR1 MNHEY, CDR2 SVGAGI. The CDR3 totals 15 residues. This receptor was identified in a young man who received the YFV17D yellow fever vaccine. The sequences come from CD8+ T cells sorted from PBMCs, collected 5 days after the yellow fever booster vaccination. The chain uses TRBV6-5 and TRBJ2-7, with 8 bases fitting TRBD2. The CDR3 bases are TGTGCCAGCAGTTACGGGTCGGGAGGGCCCTACGAGCAGTACTTC. Translated, it gives CASSYGSGGPYEQYF.